A single T cell receptor (beta chain) is shown here with its context. Time point here: pretreatment peripheral blood. Pretreatment and on-treatment blood mononuclear cell samples were taken, totaling between 1 and 8 time points per patient. The sample originates from a study of PD-L1 blockade in urothelial cancer. Study-level information: Male patients with bladder-origin urothelial cancer numbered about 85% of the 29. When blood samples were assessed, the median T cell count was about 140,000.

The table came from immunoSEQ multiplex PCR; TCRdb's copy has only in-frame clones and leaves some out. The table includes just over 50,000 clones, roughly four fifths detected once. V was pared by 2 bases and J by 4 bases, with 4 bases of the junction left unmatched. CDR3 length: 16 residues. The germline V gene encodes CDR1 SGHTA and CDR2 FQGNSA. The sequence was collected from a man in his 70s with urothelial cancer. The chain employs TRBV7-2 and TRBJ2-6; 8 positions match TRBD2. The material was PBMCs, obtained around atezolizumab (anti-PD-L1) treatment. This chain's CDR3 is CASSLSGGSGANVLTF. The CDR3 nucleotides are TGTGCCAGCAGCTTAAGCGGGGGTTCCGGGGCCAACGTCCTGACTTTC.